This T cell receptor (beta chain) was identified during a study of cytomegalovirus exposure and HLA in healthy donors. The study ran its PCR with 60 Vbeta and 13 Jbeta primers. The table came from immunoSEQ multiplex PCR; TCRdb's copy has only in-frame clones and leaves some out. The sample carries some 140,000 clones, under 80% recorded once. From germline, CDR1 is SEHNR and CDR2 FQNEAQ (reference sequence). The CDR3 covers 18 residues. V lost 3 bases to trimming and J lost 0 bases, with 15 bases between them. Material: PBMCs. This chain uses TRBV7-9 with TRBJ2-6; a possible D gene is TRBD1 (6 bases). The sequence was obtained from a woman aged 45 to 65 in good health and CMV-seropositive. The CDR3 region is CASSLLGRGSSGANVLTF. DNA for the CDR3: TGTGCCAGCAGCTTGTTGGGCAGGGGAAGCTCTGGGGCCAACGTCCTGACTTTC.